The 23 T cell receptor beta chains below were found in one sample sequenced in a study of OX40 agonist ivuxolimab in advanced cancers. TCRdb keeps only in-frame clones here, not all; method: immunoSEQ multiplex PCR. The sample shows 25,000 to 40,000 clones, 80% to 85% of them seen only once. Specimen: CD4+ or CD8+ T cells sorted from blood, collected in a trial of the OX40 agonist ivuxolimab. Receptors were obtained from an adult with an advanced solid tumor such as melanoma, head and neck, liver or kidney cancer.

This clone was detected only once. The chain joins TRBV5-6 to TRBJ2-7; the match to TRBD1 covers 10 bases. This CDR3 has 15 residues. CDR1 is SGHDT, CDR2 YYEEEE, per germline. After removal of 4 bases from V and 4 bases from J, the junction contained 8 bases not matched to a gene. CDR3 loop: CASSLVGQGYYEQYF. The DNA for the CDR3 is TGTGCCAGCAGCCTGGTGGGACAGGGGTATTACGAGCAGTACTTC.

This chain connects TRBV28 to TRBJ2-5; D assignment may be TRBD1 or TRBD2 (5 bases each). This CDR3 has 15 residues. Trimming shortened V by 1 base and J by 3 bases, and 12 bases separated the two germline ends. Germline loops: CDR1 MDHEN, CDR2 SYDVKM. CDR3 amino acids: CASSLSAGREETQYF. The CDR3 region has the DNA TGTGCCAGCAGTTTATCGGCAGGGAGAGAAGAGACCCAGTACTTC.

This clone was seen only once. CDR3 protein: CAGVGGSWYEQYF. CDR3 nucleotides: TGCGCCGGTGTGGGCGGGAGCTGGTACGAGCAGTACTTC. V gene TRBV23-1 combines with J gene TRBJ2-7, with 7 bases lining up with TRBD2. TRBV23-1 is annotated as an ORF whose role is uncertain. Unmatched junction bases numbered 11, after V lost 11 bases and J lost 4 bases. The CDR3 runs 13 residues.

The V call is TRBV6-5, the J call TRBJ1-6, with D tentatively TRBD1 (5 bases). The CDR3 runs 15 residues. The V gene lost 6 bases and the J gene lost 5 bases, with 14 bases spanning the gap. Germline lookup yields CDR1 MNHEY and CDR2 SVGAGI. Here the CDR3 DNA reads TGTGCCAGCAGCCTCCTGACAGCAAATAATTCACCCCTCCACTTT. This codes for CASSLLTANNSPLHF.

This clone was seen once. The chain is built from TRBV5-1 and TRBJ2-5; 10 positions agree with TRBD1. The CDR3 extends over 14 amino acids. The germline V gene has CDR1 SGHRS and CDR2 YFSETQ. With 4 bases clipped from V and 11 bases from J, the junction kept 11 bases outside the gene matches. CDR3 coding DNA: TGCGCCAGCAGCCTTCGACAGGGGGCGTATGAGCAGTACTTC. Amino acids: CASSLRQGAYEQYF.

The J gene is TRBJ2-7, the V gene TRBV5-1; 7 bases match TRBD1. CDR1 and CDR2 (germline): SGHRS, YFSETQ. V shed 0 bases and J 0 bases; nucleotides not matched to a gene: 0. The CDR3 has 14 amino acids. As DNA, the CDR3 is TGCGCCAGCAGCTTGGGGGACAGCTCCTACGAGCAGTACTTC. Its translation: CASSLGDSSYEQYF.

By frequency in the sample, this clone is medium-sized (0.01 to 0.1%). V is TRBV7-9 and J is TRBJ2-7, with TRBD1 matching 9 bases. V dropped 10 bases and J dropped 4; count of bases not matched to a gene: 11. Germline assignment: CDR1 SEHNR and CDR2 FQNEAQ (reference sequence). This CDR3 has 14 residues. CDR3 protein: CATSGTGSGYEQYF. Here the CDR3 DNA reads TGTGCCACCTCGGGGACAGGGTCTGGTTACGAGCAGTACTTC. The full variable domain, its missing parts supplied by reference TRBV7-9 and TRBJ2-7, is DTGVSQNPRHKITKRGQNVTFRCDPISEHNRLYWYRQTLGQGPEFLTYFQNEAQLEKSRLLSDRFSAERPKGSFSTLEIQRTEQGDSAMYLCATSGTGSGYEQYFGPGTRLTVT.

The V call is TRBV2, the J call TRBJ1-2; D not resolved. Germline V gives CDR1 SNHLY, CDR2 FYNNEI. The V end lost 7 bases, the J end lost 8 bases, and 20 bases lay between the germline ends. The CDR3 consists of 14 residues. CDR3 amino acids: CASNYRTGARGYTF. In DNA, the CDR3 is TGTGCCAGCAATTATCGGACGGGAGCTCGGGGCTACACCTTC.

The chain uses TRBV2 and TRBJ2-5; 10 bases match TRBD2. The CDR3 covers 16 residues. CDR1 and CDR2 (germline): SNHLY, FYNNEI. The V segment lost 5 bases and the J segment 5 bases; nucleotides outside the gene matches: 11. This CDR3 reads CASSWTSGYRGETQYF. The CDR3 bases are TGTGCCAGCAGTTGGACTAGCGGTTACCGGGGGGAGACCCAGTACTTC. Variable domain in full (rest from reference TRBV2 and TRBJ2-5): EPEVTQTPSHQVTQMGQEVILRCVPISNHLYFYWYRQILGQKVEFLVSFYNNEISEKSEIFDDQFSVERPDGSNFTLKIRSTKLEDSAMYFCASSWTSGYRGETQYFGPGTRLLVL.

The V and J genes are TRBV2 and TRBJ2-1, with D unclear. The CDR3 contains 13 residues. The V end lost 11 bases, the J end lost 5 bases, and 16 bases lay between the germline ends. The germline gives CDR1 SNHLY, CDR2 FYNNEI. CDR3 in amino acids: CASAPTSDNEQFF. As DNA, the CDR3 is TGTGCCTCCGCCCCTACATCGGACAATGAGCAGTTCTTC. Supplemented by reference TRBV2 and TRBJ2-1, the full variable domain reads EPEVTQTPSHQVTQMGQEVILRCVPISNHLYFYWYRQILGQKVEFLVSFYNNEISEKSEIFDDQFSVERPDGSNFTLKIRSTKLEDSAMYFCASAPTSDNEQFFGPGTRLTVL.

The chain is built from TRBV4-1 and TRBJ1-3, with a weak D call TRBD1 (5 bases). Trimming took 3 bases from V and 1 from J, leaving 13 bases between them. CDR1 and CDR2 (germline): MGHRA, YSYEKL. This CDR3 comprises 16 residues. This CDR3 is CASSHQNRISGNTIYF. The CDR3 DNA follows: TGCGCCAGCAGCCACCAAAACAGGATTTCTGGAAACACCATATATTTT.

This clone turned up a few times. The rearrangement links TRBV6-4 to TRBJ2-2; 10 bases match TRBD2. This CDR3 has 15 residues. The trim removed 3 bases at V and 3 bases at J, leaving 1 base unmatched. Germline loops: CDR1 MRHNA, CDR2 SNTAGT. CDR3 sequence reads: CASSDTSGDTGELFF. Written as DNA, the CDR3 is TGTGCCAGCAGTGATACTAGCGGGGACACCGGGGAGCTGTTTTTT.

The genes are TRBV11-2 and TRBJ2-5; D may be TRBD2 (5 bases). V lost 1 base to trimming and J lost 0 bases, with 12 bases between them. Germline-derived CDR1 and CDR2 are SGHAT and FQNNGV. The CDR3 is 16 residues long. The CDR3 region is CASSLGYSGNQETQYF. In nucleotides, the CDR3 is TGTGCCAGCAGCTTAGGATACTCGGGGAACCAAGAGACCCAGTACTTC.

The V gene is TRBV9, the J gene TRBJ2-3, with D perhaps matching TRBD2 (5 bases). Per germline, CDR1 SGDLS and CDR2 YYNGEE. The CDR3 is made up of 15 amino acids. The V end was cut by 4 bases, the J end by 6 bases, with 18 bases between. The CDR3 loop reads CASSPLVWLGDTQYF. CDR3 sequence (DNA): TGTGCCAGCAGCCCACTAGTGTGGCTCGGTGATACGCAGTATTTT. Looking up the rest from reference TRBV9 and TRBJ2-3 gives the full variable domain: DSGVTQTPKHLITATGQRVTLRCSPRSGDLSVYWYQQSLDQGLQFLIQYYNGEERAKGNILERFSAQQFPDLHSELNLSSLELGDSALYFCASSPLVWLGDTQYFGPGTRLTVL.

The chain has TRBV5-1 and TRBJ1-1; 9 nucleotides align to TRBD1. Trimming at V came to 7 bases and at J to 6 bases, leaving 13 bases not matched to a gene. Germline CDR1 and CDR2: SGHRS and YFSETQ. There are 15 residues in the CDR3. The CDR3 nucleotides are TGCGCCAGCTTCGCAGGCGGGACAGGGATCCCTGAAGCTTTCTTT. Residues: CASFAGGTGIPEAFF.

The chain recombines TRBV11-2 with TRBJ2-7, with D possibly matching TRBD2 (8 bases). The CDR3 is 14 amino acids. Germline V gives CDR1 SGHAT, CDR2 FQNNGV. Trimming removed 3 bases at V and 3 bases at J, with 12 bases between. CDR3 bases: TGTGCCAGCAGCTTTAGCGGGACAGACTACGAGCAGTACTTC. Its translation is CASSFSGTDYEQYF.

The V and J genes are TRBV5-1 and TRBJ1-4; the D is unclear. Germline V gives CDR1 SGHRS, CDR2 YFSETQ. The V end lost 4 bases, the J end lost 0 bases, and 13 bases lay between the germline ends. The CDR3 consists of 16 residues. The CDR3 DNA is TGCGCCAGCAGCGTGGAGGGCTCGACAACTAATGAAAAACTGTTTTTT. It encodes CASSVEGSTTNEKLFF.

The V gene is TRBV4-1, the J gene TRBJ1-5; D ambiguous. Between the trimmed V and J ends, which lost 0 bases and 6 bases, there was a span of 21 bases. Germline V CDR1 and CDR2: MGHRA, YSYEKL. The CDR3 covers 18 residues. CDR3 loop: CASSQDELGTDGSQPQHF. The CDR3 coding sequence is TGCGCCAGCAGCCAAGATGAATTGGGCACTGACGGTTCTCAGCCCCAGCATTTT.

In its sample, this clone ranks as medium-sized. V and J are TRBV19 and TRBJ1-1, with a weak D call TRBD1 (5 bases). Deletions cut 3 bases from V and 1 base from J, with 24 bases between. Germline V lookup: CDR1 LNHDA, CDR2 SQIVND (reference sequence). The CDR3 sequence is 19 residues long. This chain's CDR3 is CASSIRLSAGLTENTEAFF. The DNA for the CDR3 is TGTGCCAGTAGTATTAGGCTCTCGGCAGGGTTGACGGAGAACACTGAAGCTTTCTTT. Together with reference TRBV19 and TRBJ1-1, the CDR3 gives the full variable domain: DGGITQSPKYLFRKEGQNVTLSCEQNLNHDAMYWYRQDPGQGLRLIYYSQIVNDFQKGDIAEGYSVSREKKESFPLTVTSAQKNPTAFYLCASSIRLSAGLTENTEAFFGQGTRLTVV.

This clone came up a few times. The CDR3 loop is CASGAGADTGELFF. The CDR3 DNA reads TGTGCCAGCGGGGCGGGAGCGGACACCGGGGAGCTGTTTTTT. The V and J genes are TRBV6-1 and TRBJ2-2; TRBD2 aligns across 7 bases. Germline values: CDR1 MNHNS, CDR2 SASEGT. This CDR3 is 14 amino acids long. Losses at the gene ends were 8 bases for V and 3 bases for J; bases not matched to a gene: 6.

The chain carries TRBV5-4 and TRBJ2-7; 7 nucleotides line up with TRBD1. Germline V CDR1 and CDR2: SGHNT, YYREEE (reference sequence). The CDR3 runs 15 residues. V was pared by 4 bases and J by 2 bases, with 9 bases of the junction left unmatched. The CDR3 coding sequence is TGTGCCAGCAGCCCCTCGGACAGGCCAACCTACGAGCAGTACTTC. Translation: CASSPSDRPTYEQYF. Complete variable domain (other parts from reference TRBV5-4 and TRBJ2-7): ETGVTQSPTHLIKTRGQQVTLRCSSQSGHNTVSWYQQALGQGPQFIFQYYREEENGRGNFPPRFSGLQFPNYSSELNVNALELDDSALYLCASSPSDRPTYEQYFGPGTRLTVT.

The chain employs TRBV19 and TRBJ1-6, with D hard to call. The CDR3 loop spans 12 amino acids. V was cut by 4 bases and J by 7 bases, with 5 bases left in between. Germline V gene data show CDR1 as LNHDA and CDR2 as SQIVND (reference sequence). Here the CDR3 DNA reads TGTGCCAGTAGTACCGGGAATTCACCCCTCCACTTT. It specifies CASSTGNSPLHF.

The chain is built from TRBV19 and TRBJ1-2; 7 bases agree with TRBD1. The CDR3 runs to 13 residues. The V gene's germline CDR1 is LNHDA and CDR2 SQIVND (reference sequence). The ends lost 6 bases at V and 13 bases at J; junction bases unmatched: 14. CDR3 sequence reads: CASRRGQDPPITF. CDR3 in DNA: TGTGCCAGTAGACGAGGACAGGATCCTCCCATCACCTTC.